Sequencing of this TCR beta chain was carried out in a study of shared clonotypes between healthy human individuals. CD45RO-negative CD8 cells positively selected for CCR7 made up the naive population, which excluded terminally differentiated effector memory CD45RA+ cells. Notes on the study in general: All-four-donor shared clonotypes had higher generation probabilities than non-shared clonotypes did.

The test was conducted at deep level. Under the authors' procedure: Filtering differed because ImmunoSEQ produced junction-only sequences that carried no quality scores. The method was immunoSEQ multiplex PCR; TCRdb's version includes in-frame clones alone and lacks a portion of them. From that table come the V and J calls and clone size; the DNA was used to work out D and trimming. The data contain roughly 2.1 million clones, about 93% of them seen just once; the ten biggest clones take up 1.5% to 2%. Remarks on this clone: The antigen is unknown.

Sequenced: naive CD8+ T cells from PBMCs. The sequence derives from a man between 18 and 29 years old in good health. Some clones in this sample may be carry-over from other donors' samples.

The CDR3 region has the DNA TGTGCCAGCAGCCAAGATGGACCCAAAAACATTCAGTACTTC. Its translation: CASSQDGPKNIQYF. The chain has TRBV4-2 and TRBJ2-4; D unresolved. V was clipped by 0 bases and J by 2 bases, with 5 bases between them. CDR1 and CDR2 from the germline V gene are LGHNA and YNFKEQ. The CDR3 totals 14 residues.